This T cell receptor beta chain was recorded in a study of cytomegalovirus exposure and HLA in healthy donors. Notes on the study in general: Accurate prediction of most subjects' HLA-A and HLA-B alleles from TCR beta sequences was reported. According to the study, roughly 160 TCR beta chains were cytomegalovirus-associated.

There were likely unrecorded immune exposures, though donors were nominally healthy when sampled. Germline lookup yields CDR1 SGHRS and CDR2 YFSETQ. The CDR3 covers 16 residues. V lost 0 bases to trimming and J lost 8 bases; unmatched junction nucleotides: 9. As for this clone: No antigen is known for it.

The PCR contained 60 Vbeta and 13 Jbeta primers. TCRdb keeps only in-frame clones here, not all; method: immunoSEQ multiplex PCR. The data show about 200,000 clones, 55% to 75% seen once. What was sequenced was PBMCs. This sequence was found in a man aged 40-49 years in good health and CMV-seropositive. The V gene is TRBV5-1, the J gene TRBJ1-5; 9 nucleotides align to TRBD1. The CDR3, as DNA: TGCGCCAGCAGCTTGGGGGGACAGGGCCATTCGGAGCCCCAGCATTTT. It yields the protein CASSLGGQGHSEPQHF.